These 9 T cell receptor beta chains share one sample of origin, sequenced in a study of immune evolution from preneoplasia to lung adenocarcinoma. Clones were sequenced by immunoSEQ multiplex PCR, and TCRdb holds only the in-frame ones, with some missing. Of more than 6,000 clones listed, around 69% were seen once; the top ten hold roughly 12%. Sequencing was carried out using FFPE minimally invasive lung adenocarcinoma tissue. The receptors were sampled from a person aged 70 to 85 with lung adenocarcinoma.

V usage is TRBV5-1 and J usage is TRBJ2-1; a possible D gene is TRBD1 (5 bases). Germline assignment: CDR1 SGHRS and CDR2 YFSETQ. This CDR3 is built from 16 residues. The ends were cut back, 3 bases at V and 5 bases at J, with 18 bases in the middle. The CDR3 bases are TGCGCCAGCAGCTGGGGCCTGGGATTCCCTAACAATGAGCAGTTCTTC. Amino acids: CASSWGLGFPNNEQFF.

CDR3 coding DNA: TGTGCCAGCCGGACAGGGGCTGTAGATACGCAGTATTTT. Translation gives CASRTGAVDTQYF. The chain has TRBV27 and TRBJ2-3; 9 bases line up with TRBD1. The V segment lost 8 bases and the J segment 5 bases; nucleotides outside the gene matches: 5. Germline lookup yields CDR1 MNHEY and CDR2 SMNVEV (reference sequence). The CDR3 runs 13 residues.

This clone turned up a few times. The chain has TRBV11-3 and TRBJ2-1; tentatively, D is TRBD1 or TRBD2 (5 bases each). The CDR3 is 14 amino acids. Trimming took 2 bases from V and 6 from J, leaving 11 bases between them. Germline V gives CDR1 SGHNT, CDR2 YENEEA. The CDR3 is CASSLRAGTNEQFF. The CDR3 nucleotides read TGTGCCAGCAGCTTAAGGGCAGGGACCAATGAGCAGTTCTTC.

V usage is TRBV6-1 and J usage is TRBJ2-2; D uncertain. This CDR3 comprises 13 residues. Germline V gene sequence: CDR1 MNHNS, CDR2 SASEGT. V lost 10 bases and J lost 3, with 12 bases in between. DNA of the CDR3: TGTGCCATCCTAGGGTTGGACACCGGGGAGCTGTTTTTT. Translating it yields CAILGLDTGELFF.

A word on this clone: Other DNA variants within this sample encode the same CDR3. The chain is built from TRBV5-6 and TRBJ2-5, with 7 bases matching TRBD1. The V and J ends lost 1 base and 5 bases, in that order; junction bases with no gene match: 2. This CDR3 contains 13 residues. Germline lookup yields CDR1 SGHDT and CDR2 YYEEEE. The CDR3 nucleotides read TGTGCCAGCAGCTTGCGGACAGGCGAGACCCAGTACTTC. Its protein is CASSLRTGETQYF.

The chain has TRBV7-9 and TRBJ2-5; TRBD1 aligns across 8 bases. The germline V gene has CDR1 SEHNR and CDR2 FQNEAQ (reference sequence). The V gene end was trimmed by 6 bases and the J gene end by 3 bases; junction bases not matched to a gene: 3. The CDR3 length is 13 residues. Here the CDR3 reads CASRQDREETQYF. CDR3 DNA: TGTGCCAGCAGACAGGACAGGGAAGAGACCCAGTACTTC.

The chain employs TRBV20-1 and TRBJ2-3; D gene ambiguous. Germline CDR1 DFQATT, CDR2 SNEGSKA (reference sequence). The CDR3 is 11 residues long. This CDR3 reads CSKIKADTQYF. CDR3 DNA: TGCTCCAAGATCAAGGCAGATACGCAGTATTTT.

This chain uses TRBV27 with TRBJ2-7; 7 bases are shared with TRBD1. The CDR3 is made up of 13 amino acids. Trimming removed 5 bases from V and 2 bases from J; junction bases left unmatched: 3. Germline V gives CDR1 MNHEY, CDR2 SMNVEV (reference sequence). CDR3 amino acids: CASSAQGAYEQYF. Written as DNA, the CDR3 is TGTGCCAGCAGTGCCCAGGGGGCCTACGAGCAGTACTTC.

This chain links TRBV7-9 with TRBJ2-7; 8 bases line up with TRBD1. The CDR3 contains 15 residues. V lost 1 base to trimming and J lost 3 bases; unmatched junction nucleotides: 5. Germline assignment: CDR1 SEHNR and CDR2 FQNEAQ (reference sequence). The CDR3 DNA reads TGTGCCAGCAGCTTAGAAGGGACAGGTTTCTACGAGCAGTACTTC. Translated, it gives CASSLEGTGFYEQYF.